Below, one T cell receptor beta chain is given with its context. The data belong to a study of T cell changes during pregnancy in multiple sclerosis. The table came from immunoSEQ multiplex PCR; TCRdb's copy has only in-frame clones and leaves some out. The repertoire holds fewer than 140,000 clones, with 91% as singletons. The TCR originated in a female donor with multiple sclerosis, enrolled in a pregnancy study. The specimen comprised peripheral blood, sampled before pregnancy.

The CDR3 DNA reads TGTGCCACCTCGGGGCAGGGGGCGGTAGCTAATGAAAAACTGTTTTTT. Protein: CATSGQGAVANEKLFF. V is TRBV10-3 and J is TRBJ1-4; 8 bases fit TRBD1. Looked up from germline, CDR1 is ENHRY and CDR2 is SYGVKD. With V trimmed by 10 bases and J by 3 bases, 13 bases remained unmatched. The CDR3 is 16 amino acids.